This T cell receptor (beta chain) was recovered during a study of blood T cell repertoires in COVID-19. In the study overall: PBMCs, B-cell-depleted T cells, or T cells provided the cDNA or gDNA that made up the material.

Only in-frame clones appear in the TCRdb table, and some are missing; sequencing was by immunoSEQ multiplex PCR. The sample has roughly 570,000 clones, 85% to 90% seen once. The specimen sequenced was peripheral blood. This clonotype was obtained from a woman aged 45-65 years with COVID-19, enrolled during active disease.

The CDR3 nucleotides read TGTGCCAGCAGCTCCTCGACCAGGGTAAATGAAAAACTGTTTTTT. The encoded protein is CASSSSTRVNEKLFF. This chain links TRBV5-4 with TRBJ1-4, with TRBD1 as a possible D gene (5 bases). From germline, CDR1 is SGHNT and CDR2 YYREEE (reference sequence). This CDR3 is built from 15 residues. The V end was cut by 3 bases, the J end by 5 bases, with 14 bases between.